The clone carrying this TCR beta chain was observed a handful of times. Its target is unknown. Trimming removed 6 bases from V and 3 bases from J, with 9 bases in between. The CDR3 totals 14 residues. The germline V gene encodes CDR1 SGHAT and CDR2 FQNNGV. These data belong to a study of molecular identifiers for immune sequencing clone quantification. For bulk TCR libraries, previously described methods and listed TCR primers were used. TCRdb processed the PCR reads anew with MiXCR; each CDR3 protein has one entry. Among approximately 590,000 distinct CDR3 sequences listed, approximately 24% were seen once. General study points: Spike-in Jurkat TCR RNA from a single cell reportedly registered among about 1 million naive cells.

With 10%, 30% or 50% of RNA, about 20,000 to 1,100,000 naive CD8 T cells were sequenced. This TCR was recovered from a human donor in good health. Some libraries in this study had Jurkat cell RNA spiked in. Sample: naive CD8+ T cells from blood, with Jurkat cell RNA spiked in. Subset: FACS-sorted CD8+CD4-CCR7+CD45RA+ naive T cells. The rearrangement uses TRBV11-2 and TRBJ2-6; D not certain. CDR3 loop: CASSLAGGANVLTF. The CDR3 nucleotides read TGTGCCAGCAGTCTTGCCGGTGGGGCCAACGTCCTGACTTTC. Full variable domain (outside the CDR3, taken from reference TRBV11-2 and TRBJ2-6): EAGVAQSPRYKIIEKRQSVAFWCNPISGHATLYWYQQILGQGPKLLIQFQNNGVVDDSQLPKDRFSAERLKGVDSTLKIQPAKLEDSAVYLCASSLAGGANVLTFGAGSRLTVL.